One T cell receptor beta chain is described in this entry. MiXCR, applied by TCRdb to the 5' RACE reads, yields one record per CDR3 protein. This sample has under 70,000 distinct CDR3 sequences; roughly 10% occur once, and the top ten carry 3.5% to 4%. This sample is part of a study of early T cells in non-severe SARS-CoV-2 infection. Overall study: Sequencing targeted bulk RNA from unsorted whole blood, leaving chains unpaired.

Trimming took 2 bases from V and 2 from J; bases not matched to a gene: 7. CDR1 SGHTA and CDR2 FQGNSA come from the germline V gene. The CDR3 runs to 16 residues. This chain links TRBV7-2 with TRBJ2-3, with 7 bases that match TRBD2. Sequenced material: whole blood. This TCR came from an adult who was a healthcare worker with PCR-confirmed SARS-CoV-2 infection or an uninfected control (not recorded which). The CDR3 spells CASSLFGGRYTDTQYF. The CDR3 DNA follows: TGTGCCAGCAGCTTATTCGGCGGGAGATACACAGATACGCAGTATTTT.